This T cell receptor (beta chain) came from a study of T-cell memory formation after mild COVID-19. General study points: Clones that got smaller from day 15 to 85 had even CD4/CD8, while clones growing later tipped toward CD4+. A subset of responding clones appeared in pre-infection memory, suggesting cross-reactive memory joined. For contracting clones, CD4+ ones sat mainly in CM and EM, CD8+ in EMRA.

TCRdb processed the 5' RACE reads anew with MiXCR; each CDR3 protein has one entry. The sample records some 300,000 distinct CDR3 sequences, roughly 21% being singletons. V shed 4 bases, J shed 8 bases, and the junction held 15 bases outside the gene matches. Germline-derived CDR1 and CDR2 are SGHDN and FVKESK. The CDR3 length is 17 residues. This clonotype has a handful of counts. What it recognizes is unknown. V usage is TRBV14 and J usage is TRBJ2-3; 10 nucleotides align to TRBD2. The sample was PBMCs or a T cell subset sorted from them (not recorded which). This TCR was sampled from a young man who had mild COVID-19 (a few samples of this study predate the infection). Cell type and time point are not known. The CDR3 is CASSPIGLAAPGGTQYF. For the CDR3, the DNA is TGTGCCAGCAGCCCCATCGGACTAGCGGCCCCCGGGGGTACGCAGTATTTT. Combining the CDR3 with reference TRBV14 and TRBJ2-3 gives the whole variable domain EAGVTQFPSHSVIEKGQTVTLRCDPISGHDNLYWYRRVMGKEIKFLLHFVKESKQDESGMPNNRFLAERTGGTYSTLKVQPAELEDSGVYFCASSPIGLAAPGGTQYFGPGTRLTVL.